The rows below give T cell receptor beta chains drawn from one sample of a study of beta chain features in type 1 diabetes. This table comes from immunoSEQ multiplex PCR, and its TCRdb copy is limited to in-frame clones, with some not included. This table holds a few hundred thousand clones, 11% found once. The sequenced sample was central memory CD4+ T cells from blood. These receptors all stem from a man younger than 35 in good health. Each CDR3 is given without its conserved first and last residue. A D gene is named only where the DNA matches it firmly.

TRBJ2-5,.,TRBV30,AWTGLRETQY
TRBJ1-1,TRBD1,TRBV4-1,ASSQETKDRVTEAF
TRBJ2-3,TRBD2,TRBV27,ASSLYSGSLADTQY
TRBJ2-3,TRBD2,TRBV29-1,SVVGTSGGDTQY
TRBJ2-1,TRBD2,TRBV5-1,ASSLVLAASSYNEQF
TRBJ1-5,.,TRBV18,ASSPYGDSGNQPQH
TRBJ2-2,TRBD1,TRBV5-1,ASYGQGGNTGELF
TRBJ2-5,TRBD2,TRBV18,ASSPSGRGVGETQY
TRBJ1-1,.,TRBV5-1,ASSLARNTEAF
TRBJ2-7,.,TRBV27,ASSLSIKQGYEQY
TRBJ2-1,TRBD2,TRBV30,AWSLAGGGPYNEQF
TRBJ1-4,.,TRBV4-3,ASSQETGQSGKLF
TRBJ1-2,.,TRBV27,ASSLRGMDGYT
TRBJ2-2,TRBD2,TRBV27,ASSFLWTSGATGELF
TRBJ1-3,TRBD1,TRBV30,AWSRDRGSGNTIY
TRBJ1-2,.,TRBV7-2,ASSLQTAGGYT
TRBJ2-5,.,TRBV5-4,ASSSGWQETQY
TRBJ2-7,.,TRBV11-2,ASSVGPPYEQY
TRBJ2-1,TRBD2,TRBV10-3,AISESRLSSGREEDEQF
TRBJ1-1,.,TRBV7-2,ASSFWFGGSGTEAF
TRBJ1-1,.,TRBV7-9,ASSYSTGPEAF
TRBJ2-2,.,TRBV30,AWRQGGAGELF
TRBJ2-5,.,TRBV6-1,ASGRAETQY
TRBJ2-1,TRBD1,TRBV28,ASNTQGKGNEQF
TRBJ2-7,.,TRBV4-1,ASSQDSMAAWAPYEQY
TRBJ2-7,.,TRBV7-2,ASSLGTVPYEQY
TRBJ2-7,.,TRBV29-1,SVVGYEQY
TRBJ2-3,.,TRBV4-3,ASSQDRVRTDTQY
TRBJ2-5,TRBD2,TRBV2,ASSAGTRVVETQY
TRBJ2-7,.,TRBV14,ASSQVNNRKYEQY
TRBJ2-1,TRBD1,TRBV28,ASSPDGSDRDNEQF
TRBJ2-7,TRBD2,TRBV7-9,ASSLGASGPSKEQY
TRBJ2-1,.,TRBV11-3,ASSLGAGVSIGYNEQF
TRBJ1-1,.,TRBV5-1,ASSFTGGPENTEAF
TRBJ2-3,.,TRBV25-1,ASSEYGGGRARTDTQY
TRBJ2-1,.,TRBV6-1,ASRDDVTVNEQF
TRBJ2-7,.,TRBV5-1,ASSLVASGSYEQY